This T cell receptor (beta chain) came from a study of blood T cell repertoires in COVID-19. In the study overall: Sources were T cells, B-cell-depleted T cells, or PBMCs; the material itself was cDNA or gDNA.

Profiled with immunoSEQ multiplex PCR; TCRdb holds only in-frame clones, not every one. The sample has 150,000 to 200,000 clones; 88% are singletons. This CDR3 comprises 14 residues. Trimming pared 7 bases from V and 4 bases from J, leaving 16 bases between. Germline V gene lookup returns CDR1 MNHEY and CDR2 SVGAGI. This TCR derives from a man in his sixties with acute or convalescent COVID-19. The V call is TRBV6-5, the J call TRBJ1-1; possibly TRBD1 for D (5 bases). The material sequenced was peripheral blood. CDR3 sequence reads: CASTGAGRGTEAFF. The CDR3 DNA follows: TGTGCCAGCACCGGGGCAGGGAGGGGCACTGAAGCTTTCTTT.